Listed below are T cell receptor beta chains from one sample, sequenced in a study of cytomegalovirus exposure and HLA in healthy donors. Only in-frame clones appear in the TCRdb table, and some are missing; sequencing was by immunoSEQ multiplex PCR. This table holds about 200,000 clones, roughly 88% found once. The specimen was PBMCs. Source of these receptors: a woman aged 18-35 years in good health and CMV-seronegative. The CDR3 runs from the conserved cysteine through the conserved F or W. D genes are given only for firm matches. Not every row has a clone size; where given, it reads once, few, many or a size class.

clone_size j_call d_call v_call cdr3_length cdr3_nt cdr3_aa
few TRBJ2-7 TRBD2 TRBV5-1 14 TGCGCCAGCAGTCCCGGGGGGTCGCCCTACGAGCAGTACTTC CASSPGGSPYEQYF
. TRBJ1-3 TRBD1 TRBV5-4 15 TGTGCCAGCAGCTTTGGGACAGGGGAAGGAAACACCATATATTTT CASSFGTGEGNTIYF
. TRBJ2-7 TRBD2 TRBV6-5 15 TGTGCCAGCAGTCCCCTGGGGGGGACGACTTACGAGCAGTACTTC CASSPLGGTTYEQYF
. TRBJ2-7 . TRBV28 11 TGTGCCAGTGCGGGGACCTACGAGCAGTACTTC CASAGTYEQYF
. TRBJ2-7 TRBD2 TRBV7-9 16 TGTGCCAGCAGCCGGGACGTCCGGACTAGCGGCTACGAGCAGTACTTC CASSRDVRTSGYEQYF
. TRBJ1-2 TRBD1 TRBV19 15 TGTGCCAGTAGCCTCCTAAGACAGGGAGGTTATGGCTACACCTTC CASSLLRQGGYGYTF
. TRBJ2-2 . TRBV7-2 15 TGTGCCAGCAGCTTGACAGTCGCGAACACCGGGGAGCTGTTTTTT CASSLTVANTGELFF
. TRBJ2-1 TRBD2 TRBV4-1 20 TGCGCCAGCAGCTTCGGGGACAGGGGACTAGCGGGAGCCGTCTACAATGAGCAGTTCTTC CASSFGDRGLAGAVYNEQFF
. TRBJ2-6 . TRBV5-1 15 TGCGCCAGCAGCCTGGTAGCTACTGGGGCCAACGTCCTGACTTTC CASSLVATGANVLTF
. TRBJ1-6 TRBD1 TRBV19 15 TGTGCCAGTACCACGCGAGGGGGCAGGGGCTCACCCCTCCACTTT CASTTRGGRGSPLHF
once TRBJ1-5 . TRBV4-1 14 TGCGCCAGCAGCCCTCGGACAGTAAATCAGCCCCAGCATTTT CASSPRTVNQPQHF
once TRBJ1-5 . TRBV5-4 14 TGTGCCAGCAGCCTTGATACAGGGAATCAGCCCCAGCATTTT CASSLDTGNQPQHF
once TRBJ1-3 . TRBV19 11 TGTGCCAGTAATGTCCGGAACACCATATATTTT CASNVRNTIYF
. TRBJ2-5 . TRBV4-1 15 TGCGCCAGCAGCCTATCCTGGACTGACCAAGAGACCCAGTACTTC CASSLSWTDQETQYF
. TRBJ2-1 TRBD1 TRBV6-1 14 TGTGCCAGCAAAGACAGGGGGAGTGGCAATGAGCAGTTCTTC CASKDRGSGNEQFF
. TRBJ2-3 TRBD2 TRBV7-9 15 TGTGCCAGCAGTGGACTAGCGGGAATGTTCCATACGCAGTATTTT CASSGLAGMFHTQYF
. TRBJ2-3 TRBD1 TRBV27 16 TGTGCCAGCAGTTTATCGTACAGGGGGGTTGGAGATACGCAGTATTTT CASSLSYRGVGDTQYF
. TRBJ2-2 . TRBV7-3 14 TGTGCCAGCAGCCCCCTTCGAGCTACCGGGGAGCTGTTTTTT CASSPLRATGELFF
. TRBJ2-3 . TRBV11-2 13 TGTGCCAGCAGCTTATTAATCACAGATACGCAGTATTTT CASSLLITDTQYF
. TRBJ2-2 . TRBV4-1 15 TGCGCCAGCAGCCCCCAGCGGATGAGGACCGGGGAGCTGTTTTTT CASSPQRMRTGELFF
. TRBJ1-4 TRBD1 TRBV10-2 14 TGCGCCAGCCGGGACAGACCAACTAATGAAAAACTGTTTTTT CASRDRPTNEKLFF
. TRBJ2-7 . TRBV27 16 TGTGCCAGCACTCCTTCCGGGGGACTCGGCACCTACGAGCAGTACTTC CASTPSGGLGTYEQYF
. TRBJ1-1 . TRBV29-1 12 TGCAGCGTTGAGCCGCCGGGAATTGAAGCTTTCTTT CSVEPPGIEAFF